This T cell receptor (beta chain) is from a study of blood T cell repertoires in COVID-19. The wider study: Both acute and convalescent COVID-19 samples were obtained from the United States, Italy and Spain.

Per the study methods: From reference gene primer amplification, estimates of nucleated cell counts were derived. Some clones are missing from TCRdb's copy, which holds only in-frame ones; the method was immunoSEQ multiplex PCR. V and J calls and clone size are as listed in that table; D and trimming were resolved from the DNA. The sample lists tens of thousands of clones; 90% were seen once. Germline V gene sequence: CDR1 SGHRS, CDR2 YFSETQ. Trimming shortened V by 0 bases and J by 7 bases, and 14 bases separated the two germline ends. This CDR3 comprises 16 residues. Sequenced material: peripheral blood. The clonotype comes from a human donor in a cohort sampled during active COVID-19. V and J are TRBV5-1 and TRBJ1-6, with D tentatively TRBD1 (6 bases). This chain's CDR3 is CASSLGQGQRNSPLHF. In DNA, the CDR3 is TGCGCCAGCAGCTTGGGTCAGGGACAAAGAAATTCACCCCTCCACTTT.